Described below is a single T cell receptor (beta chain) sequence and its context. What this receptor recognizes is not known. No qualities accompany the bases; no much larger clone lies one base away. The sample belongs to a study of T cell responses to AZD1222 COVID-19 vaccine (dated by TCRdb to the early 2020s). Looking at the study overall: TCR sequencing covered fewer than 250 trial participants: some 210 given two doses of AZD1222 and about 26 given two doses of MenACWY control vaccine. Enrollment into the trials was organized by age into subgroups of 18-55, 56-69 and 70-plus years, and those subgroups contained approximately 160, 26 and 62 TCR-sequenced participants, respectively. The paper as a whole reports these results and caveats: Participants were mostly white British and included more females than males, and it was suggested by the authors that clonal diversity may have been underestimated. Nearly half of unique spike-specific TCRs reportedly recognized epitopes outside regions mutated in the B.1.351 and B.1.1.7 variants. The 56-69-year group was small, and its depth increase did not reach significance, likely because of low power. Conclusions about previously exposed vaccinees are limited, since just 6 or 7 AZD1222 recipients were seropositive for SARS-CoV-2 at baseline. Because no day 14 peak-response samples were available, repertoires were characterized only after the peak T cell response. The whole spike protein was spanned by vaccine-associated CD4 TCRs, and dominant responses were seen in regions 160-218 and 743-854. A significant rise in spike-specific TCR breadth and depth was observed after two AZD1222 doses relative to day 0 and relative to MenACWY recipients.

The CDR3 regions of human TCRbeta chains were analyzed by immunosequencing. The authors' pipeline ran thus. TCRs in the repertoires were matched against a reference library of SARS-CoV-2-specific TCRs that had been generated with the MIRA antigen-specificity platform. Breadth was defined as the fraction of unique TCRs that were SARS-CoV-2-associated. Depth was defined as the fraction of total T cells that were SARS-CoV-2-associated. Using the MIRA data, each spike-specific TCR was mapped to the spike region that the TCR reacts to and placed in a CD4 or CD8 class. Log10-transformed breadth and depth values were compared by one-way ANOVA with Sidak's multiple comparisons tests. The clones in this table, taken by TCRdb from immuneACCESS, are in-frame only. Not every clone is retained; where verified, under half of the shortfall comes from an unresolved V gene, and the cause of the rest is unknown. That table furnishes V, J and clone size, whereas the DNA furnished D and trimming. Across this sample there are about 140,000 clones, with 85% to 95% seen only once. The ten largest make up roughly 3.5% of the sample.

Explained via the paper, the time point label denotes: about 28 days (+/-7) after the second vaccine dose. AZD1222 recipients with second doses at about 4 weeks or about 12 weeks were pooled, because spike-specific TCR depth and breadth did not differ between schedules. Samples from vaccinated people were obtained from the UK trials COV001 and COV002, which included a single-blind randomized controlled phase 2/3 trial of AZD1222 (ChAdOx1 nCoV-19) in healthy adults. Trial participant PBMC samples were collected at day 0 and day 28 after the second dose for TCRbeta chain sequencing. Measured from the cysteine to the phenylalanine, the CDR3 is 16 residues long. Only the CDR3 portion is preserved as DNA: 48 bases, with reading frame beginning at the first base. V lost 0 bases and J lost 4 bases; the stretch between them is 16 bases long. CDR1 and CDR2, looked up from the germline V gene, are SGHRS and YFSETQ.

The sequence was obtained from an adult who received the AZD1222 COVID-19 vaccine. The sample consisted of peripheral blood, taken 28 days after the second AZD1222 dose. This receptor chain uses TRBV5-1 and TRBJ1-1; a weak D assignment points to TRBD1 (6 bases agree). The CDR3 protein is CASSLGSGGEVTEAFF. The DNA sequence is given as TGCGCCAGCAGCTTGGGTTCGGGGGGCGAGGTCACTGAAGCTTTCTTT.